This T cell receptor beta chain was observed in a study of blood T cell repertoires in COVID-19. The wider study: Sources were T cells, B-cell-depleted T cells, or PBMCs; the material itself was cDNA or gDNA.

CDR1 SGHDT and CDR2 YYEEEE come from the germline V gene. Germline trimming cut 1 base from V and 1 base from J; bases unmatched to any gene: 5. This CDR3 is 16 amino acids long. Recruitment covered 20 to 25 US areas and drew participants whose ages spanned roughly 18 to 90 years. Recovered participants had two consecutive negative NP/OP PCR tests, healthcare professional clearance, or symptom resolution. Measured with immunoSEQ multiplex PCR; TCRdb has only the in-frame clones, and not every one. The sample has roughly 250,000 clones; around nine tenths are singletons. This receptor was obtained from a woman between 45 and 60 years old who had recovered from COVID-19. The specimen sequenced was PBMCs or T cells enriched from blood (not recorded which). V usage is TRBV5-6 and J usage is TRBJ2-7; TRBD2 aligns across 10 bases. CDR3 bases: TGTGCCAGCAGCTTGTGGGTAGCGGGAGGATCCTACGAGCAGTACTTC. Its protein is CASSLWVAGGSYEQYF.